This entry lists 6 T cell receptor beta chains sequenced from one sample in a study of somatic mutations in cytotoxic T cells in rheumatoid arthritis. Only in-frame clones appear in the TCRdb table, and some are missing; sequencing was by immunoSEQ multiplex PCR. The sample holds roughly 20,000 clones, approximately 84% seen once. What was sequenced was CD8+ T cells sorted from blood. These receptors originate from an adult with rheumatoid arthritis.

The chain couples TRBV5-4 to TRBJ2-7; no definite D call. The V and J ends lost 0 bases and 4 bases respectively, with 2 bases between them. Germline V gene lookup returns CDR1 SGHNT and CDR2 YYREEE (reference sequence). The CDR3 spans 11 residues. For the CDR3, the DNA is TGTGCCAGCAGCTTGGGATACGAGCAGTACTTC. It codes for CASSLGYEQYF. The whole variable domain, filled in from reference TRBV5-4 and TRBJ2-7, reads ETGVTQSPTHLIKTRGQQVTLRCSSQSGHNTVSWYQQALGQGPQFIFQYYREEENGRGNFPPRFSGLQFPNYSSELNVNALELDDSALYLCASSLGYEQYFGPGTRLTVT.

The chain joins TRBV9 to TRBJ1-2; 10 nucleotides agree with TRBD1. CDR3 size: 16 residues. Germline CDR1 SGDLS, CDR2 YYNGEE. The J segment lost 4 bases and the V segment lost 4 bases, leaving 10 bases of the junction unmatched. DNA for the CDR3: TGTGCCAGCAGCAACCATGACAGGGGGCAAGGCTATGGCTACACCTTC. Translating gives CASSNHDRGQGYGYTF.

V gene TRBV6-4 combines with J gene TRBJ1-1; 7 bases map to TRBD1. This CDR3 spans 17 amino acids. Losses at the gene ends were 6 bases for V and 0 bases for J; bases not matched to a gene: 13. CDR1 is MRHNA, CDR2 SNTAGT, per germline. The chain's CDR3 is CASSPGGTARLNTEAFF. In DNA form, the CDR3 reads TGTGCCAGCAGCCCCGGGGGGACAGCACGTTTGAACACTGAAGCTTTCTTT.

The chain combines TRBV5-1 with TRBJ2-3, with unresolved D. V was shortened by 4 bases and J by 2 bases, with 17 bases between the two germline ends. The germline CDR1 and CDR2 sequences are SGHRS and YFSETQ. The CDR3 contains 16 residues. The chain's CDR3 is CASSPLGRLTTDTQYF. CDR3 bases: TGCGCCAGCAGCCCCTTAGGCAGGCTAACCACAGATACGCAGTATTTT.

The J gene is TRBJ2-1, the V gene TRBV28, with D perhaps assigned TRBD1 or TRBD2 (8 bases each). The CDR3 is 18 amino acids. The V end was cut by 1 base, the J end by 7 bases, with 23 bases between. Germline CDR1 MDHEN, CDR2 SYDVKM. The CDR3 sequence is CASSLSPPQRGTGNEQFF. CDR3 bases: TGTGCCAGCAGTTTATCCCCACCCCAGCGGGGGACAGGTAATGAGCAGTTCTTC.

The rearrangement joins TRBV7-9 to TRBJ2-7; D possibly corresponds to TRBD1 (6 bases). Germline CDR1 reads SEHNR; CDR2 reads FQNEAQ (reference sequence). The CDR3 has 14 residues. Trimming took off 5 bases at V and 3 bases at J, with 14 bases between the two ends. CDR3 sequence reads: CASSNSGTIYEQYF. The CDR3 nucleotides read TGTGCCAGCAGCAACTCCGGGACAATCTACGAGCAGTACTTC.